The subject of this entry is one TCR beta chain. Antigen: not known. This sample is part of a study of shared clonotypes between healthy human individuals. V shed 4 bases and J 8 bases; nucleotides not matched to a gene: 5. The CDR3 spans 14 residues. Germline-derived CDR1 and CDR2 are MNHEY and SMNVEV (reference sequence). The repertoire was sequenced with immunoSEQ multiplex PCR; TCRdb's copy has only in-frame clones and lacks some. The sample has some 500,000 clones, approximately 80% seen once. Findings of the study overall: Sample collection involved blood only; tissue repertoires are likely different.

This chain joins TRBV27 and TRBJ1-2; 12 bases line up with TRBD1. The TCR comes from a woman aged 35 to 49 in good health. Some clones in this sample may be carry-over from other donors' samples. The sample comprised PBMCs. CDR3 sequence reads: CASSSGDRGQGYTF. CDR3 sequence (DNA): TGTGCCAGCAGTTCTGGGGACAGGGGGCAAGGCTACACCTTC.